Here is one T cell receptor (beta chain) with its context. The antigen is unknown. Gene names follow the mouse nomenclature. The read halts 1 residue ahead of the CDR3 end, with the missing end drawn from the germline J gene. The germline V gene encodes CDR1 SGHSA and CDR2 FRNQAP. The CDR3 length is 14 residues. V shed 4 bases and J shed 3 bases, with 12 bases lying between them. These data come from a study of tissue T cells after allogeneic stem cell transplantation. General study results and limits: Across patients, clones rarely overlapped, yet motif clusters were shared tissue-specifically.

Time point indicated: mouse harvest day 7 after allogeneic transplant. The graft held 10^6 splenic CD5+ T cells and 10^7 T-cell-depleted bone marrow cells. Mice had MHC-mismatched B6 into BALB/c GVHD, sampled day 7 or 14. Survey-depth TCRbeta CDR3 sequencing reported V/J genes and productive frequencies. Profiling relied on immunoSEQ multiplex PCR, and the TCRdb table lists in-frame clones only, not all of them. The data hold 6,500 to 7,000 clones, with about 53% observed a single time. The V gene is TRBV16, the J gene TRBJ1-2, with D possibly TRBD1 on 6 matching bases. The origin of this receptor is a female BALB/c mouse given C57BL/6 T cells with graft-versus-host disease after an allogeneic hematopoietic cell transplant. Sequenced input: gut tissue. The CDR3 protein is CASSSSGTHSDYTF. Partial CDR3 DNA: TGTGCAAGCAGCTCTTCTGGGACACACTCCGACTACACC.